A single count supports the clone carrying this TCR beta chain. These data belong to a study of blood T cell repertoires in COVID-19. Study at large: Sample material is recorded as cDNA or gDNA derived from T cells, B-cell-depleted T cells, or PBMCs.

Assay: immunoSEQ multiplex PCR; the TCRdb copy retains only in-frame clones and omits some. The sample records 150,000 to 200,000 clones, around 77% being singletons. The CDR3 runs 14 residues. Germline assignment: CDR1 WSHSY and CDR2 SAAADI. The germline V and J ends were trimmed by 0 bases and 3 bases, with 6 bases remaining between them. The J gene is TRBJ1-5, the V gene TRBV10-2; D gene ambiguous. Sequenced sample: peripheral blood. This sequence originates from a man aged 55 to 70 with active or convalescent COVID-19. CDR3 protein: CASSESVVNQPQHF. As DNA, the CDR3 is TGCGCCAGCAGTGAGTCTGTAGTCAATCAGCCCCAGCATTTT.